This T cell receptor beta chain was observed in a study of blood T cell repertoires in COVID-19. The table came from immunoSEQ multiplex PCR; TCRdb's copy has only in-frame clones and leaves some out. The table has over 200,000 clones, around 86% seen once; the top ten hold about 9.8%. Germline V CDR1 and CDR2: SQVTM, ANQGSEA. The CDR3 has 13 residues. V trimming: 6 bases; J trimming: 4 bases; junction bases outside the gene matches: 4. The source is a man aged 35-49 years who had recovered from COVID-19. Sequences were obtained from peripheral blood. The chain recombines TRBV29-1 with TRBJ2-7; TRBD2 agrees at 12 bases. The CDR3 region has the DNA TGCAGCGTCCTAGCGGGGGGGAATTACGAGCAGTACTTC. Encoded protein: CSVLAGGNYEQYF.